The TCR beta chain described here comes from a study of cytomegalovirus exposure and HLA in healthy donors. PCR amplification relied on 60 Vbeta primers (plus 13 Jbeta primers). Clones were sequenced by immunoSEQ multiplex PCR, and TCRdb holds only the in-frame ones, with some missing. The repertoire has about 130,000 clones, roughly 78% of them found once; the top ten carry 4.5% to 5.5%. CDR1 is KGHSH and CDR2 is LQKENI in the germline V gene. CDR3 length: 17 residues. Germline trimming cut 6 bases from V and 1 base from J; bases unmatched to any gene: 12. Study observations and caveats: A later analysis linked 15,000 to 20,000 TCR beta sequences to HLA alleles at 0.05 false discovery rate.

Regarding this clone: Its antigen is currently unknown.

The chain combines TRBV18 with TRBJ2-7; 10 bases are a match to TRBD1. Sequenced input: PBMCs. This receptor was obtained from a man aged 25 to 40 in good health and CMV-seronegative. The CDR3 nucleotides are TGTGCCAGCTCGCCTAATAGGGACAGGGGCAGGTCCTACGAGCAGTACTTC. It translates to CASSPNRDRGRSYEQYF. The full variable domain, rest sourced from reference TRBV18 and TRBJ2-7, is NAGVMQNPRHLVRRRGQEARLRCSPMKGHSHVYWYRQLPEEGLKFMVYLQKENIIDESGMPKERFSAEFPKEGPSILRIQQVVRGDSAAYFCASSPNRDRGRSYEQYFGPGTRLTVT.